Described below is a single T cell receptor (beta chain) sequence and its context. Isolated RNA was reverse transcribed into cDNA used as the sequencing template. Clones were read by immunoSEQ multiplex PCR, and TCRdb kept only the in-frame ones, dropping some. The sample lists 190,000 or so clones; about 60% were seen once. This specimen belongs to a study of CD8+ T cells in alopecia areata. Treatment described: oral pan-JAK inhibitor, 5-10 mg twice daily. Germline V lookup: CDR1 SGDLS, CDR2 YYNGEE. V lost 0 bases and J lost 7, with 4 bases in between. The CDR3 has 11 residues. The sequence came from a human donor with alopecia areata. The sample here was CD8+ T cells sorted from blood, taken at week 24, from a patient treated with tofacitinib. V usage is TRBV9 and J usage is TRBJ1-1; D is uncertain. The chain's CDR3 is CASSVGSEAFF. In DNA, the CDR3 is TGTGCCAGCAGCGTAGGGAGTGAAGCTTTCTTT. The whole variable domain, remainder taken from reference TRBV9 and TRBJ1-1, is DSGVTQTPKHLITATGQRVTLRCSPRSGDLSVYWYQQSLDQGLQFLIQYYNGEERAKGNILERFSAQQFPDLHSELNLSSLELGDSALYFCASSVGSEAFFGQGTRLTVV.